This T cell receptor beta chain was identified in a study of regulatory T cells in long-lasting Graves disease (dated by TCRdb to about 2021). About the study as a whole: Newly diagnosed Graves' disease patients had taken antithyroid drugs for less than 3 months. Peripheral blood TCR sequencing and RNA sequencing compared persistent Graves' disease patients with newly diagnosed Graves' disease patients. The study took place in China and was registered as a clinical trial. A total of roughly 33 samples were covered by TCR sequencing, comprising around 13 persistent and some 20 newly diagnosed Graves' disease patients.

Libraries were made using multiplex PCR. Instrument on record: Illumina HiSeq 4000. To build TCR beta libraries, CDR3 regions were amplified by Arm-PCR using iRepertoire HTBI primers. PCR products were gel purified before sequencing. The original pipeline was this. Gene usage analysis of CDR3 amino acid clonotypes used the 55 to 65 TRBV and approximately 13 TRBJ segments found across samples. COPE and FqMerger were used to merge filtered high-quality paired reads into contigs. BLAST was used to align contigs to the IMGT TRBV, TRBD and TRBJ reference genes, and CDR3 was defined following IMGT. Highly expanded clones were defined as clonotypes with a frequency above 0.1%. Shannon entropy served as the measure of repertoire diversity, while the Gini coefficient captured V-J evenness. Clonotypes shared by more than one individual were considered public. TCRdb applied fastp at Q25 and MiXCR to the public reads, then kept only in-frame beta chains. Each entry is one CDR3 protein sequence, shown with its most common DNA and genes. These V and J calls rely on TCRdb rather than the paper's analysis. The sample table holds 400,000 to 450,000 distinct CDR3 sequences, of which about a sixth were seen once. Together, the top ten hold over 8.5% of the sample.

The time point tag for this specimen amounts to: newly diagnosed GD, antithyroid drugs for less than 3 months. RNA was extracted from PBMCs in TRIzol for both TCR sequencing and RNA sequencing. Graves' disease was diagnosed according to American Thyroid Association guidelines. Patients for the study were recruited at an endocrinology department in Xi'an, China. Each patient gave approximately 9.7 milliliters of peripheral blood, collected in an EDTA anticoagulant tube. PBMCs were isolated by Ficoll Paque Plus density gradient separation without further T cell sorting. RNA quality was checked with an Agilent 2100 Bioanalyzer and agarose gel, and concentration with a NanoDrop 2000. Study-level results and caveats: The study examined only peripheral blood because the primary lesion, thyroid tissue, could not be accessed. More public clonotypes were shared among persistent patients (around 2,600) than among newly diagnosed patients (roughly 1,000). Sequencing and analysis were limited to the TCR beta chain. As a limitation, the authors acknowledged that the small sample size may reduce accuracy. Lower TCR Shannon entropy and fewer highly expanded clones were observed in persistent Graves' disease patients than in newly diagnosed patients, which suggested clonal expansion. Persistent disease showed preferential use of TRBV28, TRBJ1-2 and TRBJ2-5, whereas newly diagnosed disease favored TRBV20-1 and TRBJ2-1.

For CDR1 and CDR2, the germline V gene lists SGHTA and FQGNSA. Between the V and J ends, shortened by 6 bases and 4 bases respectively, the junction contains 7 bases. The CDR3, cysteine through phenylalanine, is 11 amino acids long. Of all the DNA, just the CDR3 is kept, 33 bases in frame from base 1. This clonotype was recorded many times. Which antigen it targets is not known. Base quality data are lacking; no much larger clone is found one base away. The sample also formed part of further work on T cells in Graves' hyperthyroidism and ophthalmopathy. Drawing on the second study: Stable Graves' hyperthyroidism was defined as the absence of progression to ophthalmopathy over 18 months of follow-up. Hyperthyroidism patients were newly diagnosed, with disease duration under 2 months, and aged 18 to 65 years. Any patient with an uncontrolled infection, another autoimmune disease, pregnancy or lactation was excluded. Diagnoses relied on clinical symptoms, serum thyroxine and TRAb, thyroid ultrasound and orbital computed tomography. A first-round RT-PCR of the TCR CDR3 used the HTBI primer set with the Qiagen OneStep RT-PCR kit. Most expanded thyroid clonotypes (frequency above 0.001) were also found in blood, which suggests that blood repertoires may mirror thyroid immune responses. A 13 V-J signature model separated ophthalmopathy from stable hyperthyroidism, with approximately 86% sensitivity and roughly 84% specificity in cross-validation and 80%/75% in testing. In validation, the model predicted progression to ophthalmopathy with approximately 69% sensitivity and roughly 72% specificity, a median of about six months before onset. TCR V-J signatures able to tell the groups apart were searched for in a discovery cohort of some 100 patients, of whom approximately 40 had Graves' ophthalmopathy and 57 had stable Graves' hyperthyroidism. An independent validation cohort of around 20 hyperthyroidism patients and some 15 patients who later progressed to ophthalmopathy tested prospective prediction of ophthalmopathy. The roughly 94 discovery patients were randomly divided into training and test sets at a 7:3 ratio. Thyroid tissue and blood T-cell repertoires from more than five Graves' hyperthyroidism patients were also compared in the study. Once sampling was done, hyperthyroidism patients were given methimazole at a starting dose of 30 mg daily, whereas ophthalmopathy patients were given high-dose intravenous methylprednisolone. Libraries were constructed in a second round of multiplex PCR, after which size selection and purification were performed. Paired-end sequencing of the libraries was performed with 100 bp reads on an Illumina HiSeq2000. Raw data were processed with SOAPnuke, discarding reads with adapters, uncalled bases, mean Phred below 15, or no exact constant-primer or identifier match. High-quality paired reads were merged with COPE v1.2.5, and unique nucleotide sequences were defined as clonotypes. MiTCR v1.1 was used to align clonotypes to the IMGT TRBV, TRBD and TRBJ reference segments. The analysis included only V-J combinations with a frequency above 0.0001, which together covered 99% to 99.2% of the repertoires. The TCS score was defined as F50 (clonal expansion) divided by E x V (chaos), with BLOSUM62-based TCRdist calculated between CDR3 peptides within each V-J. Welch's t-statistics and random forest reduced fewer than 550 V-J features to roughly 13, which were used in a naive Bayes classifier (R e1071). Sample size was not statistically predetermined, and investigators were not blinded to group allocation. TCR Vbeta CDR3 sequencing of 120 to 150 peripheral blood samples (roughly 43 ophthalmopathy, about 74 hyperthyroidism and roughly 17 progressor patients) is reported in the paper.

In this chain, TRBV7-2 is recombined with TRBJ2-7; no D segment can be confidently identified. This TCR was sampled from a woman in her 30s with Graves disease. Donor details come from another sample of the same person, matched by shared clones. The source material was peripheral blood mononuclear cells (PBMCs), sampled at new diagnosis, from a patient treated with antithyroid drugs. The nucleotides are TGTGCCAGCAGTCGTCCTTACGAGCAGTACTTC. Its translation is CASSRPYEQYF.